Listed below are T cell receptor beta chains from one sample, sequenced in a study of T cells after yellow fever vaccination. TCRdb analysed the 5' RACE reads with MiXCR anew, one entry per CDR3 protein. Of roughly 400,000 distinct CDR3 sequences listed, about 17% are singletons. The sequences come from PBMCs, collected before the yellow fever booster vaccination. The receptors stem from a man aged 18 to 29 who received the YFV17D yellow fever vaccine. CDR3s include the opening cysteine and the closing phenylalanine or tryptophan. The order of the fields is J gene, D gene, clone size, V gene, CDR3 protein, CDR3 DNA. D genes are given only for firm matches. Clone size is stated in some rows and not others, as once, few, many or a class when expanded.

J: TRBJ1-1
D: .
size: .
V: TRBV2
CDR3: CASSGENQAFF
DNA: TGTGCCAGCAGTGGAGAAAACCAAGCTTTCTTT

J: TRBJ1-2
D: .
size: .
V: TRBV12-3/TRBV12-4
CDR3: CASSPRWNSNYGYTF
DNA: TGTGCCAGCAGTCCCCGTTGGAACAGCAACTATGGCTACACCTTC

J: TRBJ1-1
D: .
size: .
V: TRBV20-1
CDR3: CSAKTDITEAFF
DNA: TGCAGTGCTAAGACAGATATCACTGAAGCTTTCTTT

J: TRBJ2-3
D: .
size: .
V: TRBV7-2
CDR3: CASSFLGGSNTDTQYF
DNA: TGTGCCAGCAGCTTTCTTGGTGGTTCTAACACAGATACGCAGTATTTT

J: TRBJ2-1
D: TRBD2
size: .
V: TRBV11-1
CDR3: CASSKTRGTSGWNEQFF
DNA: TGTGCCAGCAGCAAGACCCGGGGGACTAGTGGTTGGAATGAGCAGTTCTTC

J: TRBJ2-7
D: .
size: .
V: TRBV7-9
CDR3: CASSPPAGNPYEQYF
DNA: TGTGCCAGCAGCCCCCCGGCGGGGAACCCCTACGAGCAGTACTTC

J: TRBJ2-5
D: .
size: .
V: TRBV11-3
CDR3: CASSEGGQETQYF
DNA: TGTGCCAGCAGCGAGGGAGGTCAAGAGACCCAGTACTTC

J: TRBJ1-5
D: .
size: .
V: TRBV20-1
CDR3: CSASRPQGGNQPQHF
DNA: TGCAGTGCTTCAAGGCCTCAAGGAGGCAATCAGCCCCAGCATTTT

J: TRBJ2-1
D: TRBD2
size: few
V: TRBV18
CDR3: CASSPRGGNEQFF
DNA: TGTGCCAGCTCCCCCCGGGGGGGGAATGAGCAGTTCTTC

J: TRBJ1-4
D: .
size: .
V: TRBV29-1
CDR3: CSVEVPRGGPNEKLFF
DNA: TGCAGCGTTGAAGTCCCGAGGGGGGGACCTAATGAAAAACTGTTTTTT

J: TRBJ2-7
D: TRBD2
size: .
V: TRBV4-2
CDR3: CASSRPAGESDYEQYF
DNA: TGTGCCAGCAGCCGTCCCGCGGGGGAATCTGACTACGAGCAGTACTTC

J: TRBJ2-1
D: .
size: once
V: TRBV6-5
CDR3: CASSIREQGNEQFF
DNA: TGTGCCAGCAGTATTAGGGAGCAAGGCAATGAGCAGTTCTTC

J: TRBJ1-2
D: TRBD1
size: .
V: TRBV6-4
CDR3: CASRGTEPGYTF
DNA: TGTGCCAGCAGGGGGACAGAGCCTGGCTACACCTTC

J: TRBJ1-5
D: .
size: .
V: TRBV6-1
CDR3: CASSEIFRVSNQPQHF
DNA: TGTGCCAGCAGTGAAATATTTCGGGTTAGCAATCAGCCCCAGCATTTT

J: TRBJ1-1
D: .
size: .
V: TRBV5-1
CDR3: CASSREQGNLEAFF
DNA: TGCGCCAGCAGCCGTGAACAGGGCAATCTTGAAGCTTTCTTT

J: TRBJ1-2
D: .
size: .
V: TRBV4-1
CDR3: CASSQVGVFNYGYTF
DNA: TGCGCCAGCAGCCAAGTCGGGGTCTTTAACTATGGCTACACCTTC

J: TRBJ2-1
D: TRBD2
size: .
V: TRBV20-1
CDR3: CSARAGSGGPYNEQFF
DNA: TGCAGTGCTAGAGCCGGTTCGGGGGGGCCCTACAATGAGCAGTTCTTC

J: TRBJ1-1
D: .
size: .
V: TRBV5-4
CDR3: CASSLEGPSGTEAFF
DNA: TGTGCCAGCAGCTTGGAGGGGCCTTCGGGCACTGAAGCTTTCTTT

J: TRBJ2-3
D: .
size: .
V: TRBV7-6
CDR3: CASSPVGSPWSDTQYF
DNA: TGTGCCAGCAGCCCAGTGGGGTCTCCCTGGTCGGATACGCAGTATTTT

J: TRBJ1-5
D: .
size: few
V: TRBV4-3
CDR3: CASSQDRWQPQHF
DNA: TGCGCCAGCAGCCAAGATCGATGGCAGCCCCAGCATTTT

J: TRBJ2-7
D: TRBD1
size: .
V: TRBV7-9
CDR3: CASSKGQALSYEQYF
DNA: TGTGCCAGCAGCAAAGGACAGGCCCTCTCCTACGAGCAGTACTTC

J: TRBJ1-2
D: TRBD1
size: .
V: TRBV10-3
CDR3: CAIFSQDRTLNYGYTF
DNA: TGTGCCATATTCTCCCAGGACAGGACTCTTAACTATGGCTACACCTTC

J: TRBJ2-2
D: .
size: .
V: TRBV12-3/TRBV12-4
CDR3: CASSEGRMNTGELFF
DNA: TGTGCCAGCAGCGAGGGGCGGATGAACACCGGGGAGCTGTTTTTT

J: TRBJ1-1
D: TRBD1
size: few
V: TRBV5-1
CDR3: CASSKPGQGAGEDTEAFF
DNA: TGCGCCAGCAGTAAGCCGGGACAGGGGGCCGGGGAGGACACTGAAGCTTTCTTT

J: TRBJ2-6
D: TRBD2
size: .
V: TRBV4-3
CDR3: CASSQGSAGAGANVLTF
DNA: TGCGCCAGCAGCCAAGGGTCTGCGGGGGCTGGGGCCAACGTCCTGACTTTC

J: TRBJ2-7
D: .
size: many
V: TRBV29-1
CDR3: CSVEDRGGTYEQYF
DNA: TGCAGCGTTGAAGACAGGGGGGGAACCTACGAGCAGTACTTC

J: TRBJ1-1
D: .
size: many
V: TRBV2
CDR3: CASSEGQGPLDTEAFF
DNA: TGTGCCAGCAGTGAAGGGCAGGGGCCCTTGGACACTGAAGCTTTCTTT

J: TRBJ2-5
D: TRBD1
size: many
V: TRBV6-5
CDR3: CASRSTGTGGETQYF
DNA: TGTGCCAGCAGGTCGACCGGGACAGGGGGAGAGACCCAGTACTTC

J: TRBJ2-7
D: .
size: few
V: TRBV7-2
CDR3: CASSLGGRRTYEQYF
DNA: TGTGCCAGCAGCTTAGGAGGGCGCAGGACCTACGAGCAGTACTTC

J: TRBJ2-2
D: .
size: .
V: TRBV5-1
CDR3: CASSFPGKNTGELFF
DNA: TGCGCCAGCAGCTTCCCCGGAAAAAACACCGGGGAGCTGTTTTTT

J: TRBJ2-5
D: .
size: .
V: TRBV7-9
CDR3: CASSLDRAVGTQYF
DNA: TGTGCCAGCAGCTTAGACCGGGCCGTCGGGACCCAGTACTTC

J: TRBJ2-3
D: .
size: .
V: TRBV4-3
CDR3: CASSQDDPALAEDSDIKDF
DNA: TGCGCCAGCAGCCAGGATGACCCGGCGCTAGCGGAGGACAGCGATATCAAGGATTTT

J: TRBJ2-3
D: .
size: few
V: TRBV4-3
CDR3: CASSQDPRDTQYF
DNA: TGCGCCAGCAGCCAAGATCCGCGGGATACGCAGTATTTT

J: TRBJ1-2
D: .
size: .
V: TRBV10-3
CDR3: CAISESLNYGYTF
DNA: TGTGCCATCAGTGAGTCTTTAAACTATGGCTACACCTTC

J: TRBJ2-7
D: .
size: few
V: TRBV6-2/TRBV6-3
CDR3: CASSYSFGPGSEQYF
DNA: .

J: TRBJ1-2
D: TRBD1
size: few
V: TRBV9
CDR3: CASSVGTGWNYGYTF
DNA: TGTGCCAGCAGCGTGGGGACAGGTTGGAACTATGGCTACACCTTC

J: TRBJ2-7
D: .
size: .
V: TRBV12-5
CDR3: CASGSGPSGHYEQYF
DNA: TGTGCTAGTGGTTCGGGGCCCTCGGGACACTACGAGCAGTACTTC

J: TRBJ2-2
D: .
size: few
V: TRBV25-1
CDR3: CASSSGYTGELFF
DNA: TGTGCCAGCAGTTCAGGTTACACCGGGGAGCTGTTTTTT

J: TRBJ2-2
D: .
size: .
V: TRBV5-1
CDR3: CASSLGQYTGELFF
DNA: TGCGCCAGCAGCTTAGGACAGTACACCGGGGAGCTGTTTTTT

J: TRBJ2-3
D: .
size: .
V: TRBV6-1
CDR3: CASSGRSARTDTQYF
DNA: TGTGCCAGCAGTGGTCGGTCGGCCCGCACAGATACGCAGTATTTT

J: TRBJ1-1
D: .
size: .
V: TRBV5-1
CDR3: CASKFRVRGTEAFF
DNA: TGCGCCAGCAAGTTTCGGGTTCGGGGCACTGAAGCTTTCTTT

J: TRBJ2-3
D: .
size: few
V: TRBV7-2
CDR3: CASSLELGTDTQYF
DNA: TGTGCCAGCAGCTTAGAATTAGGCACAGATACGCAGTATTTT

J: TRBJ1-1
D: .
size: .
V: TRBV15
CDR3: CATSREWGQYNTEAFF
DNA: TGTGCCACCAGCAGAGAGTGGGGGCAATATAACACTGAAGCTTTCTTT

J: TRBJ2-1
D: TRBD2
size: .
V: TRBV20-1
CDR3: CSATGTSGGAGSYNEQFF
DNA: TGCAGTGCAACCGGGACTAGCGGGGGGGCAGGGTCCTACAATGAGCAGTTCTTC

J: TRBJ2-2
D: .
size: .
V: TRBV20-1
CDR3: CSARDGPANTGELFF
DNA: TGCAGTGCTAGAGATGGACCAGCAAACACCGGGGAGCTGTTTTTT

J: TRBJ2-1
D: .
size: few
V: TRBV29-1
CDR3: CSVDRSQTYNEQFF
DNA: TGCAGCGTTGACAGATCACAGACCTACAATGAGCAGTTCTTC

J: TRBJ2-5
D: .
size: few
V: TRBV7-6
CDR3: CASSLMLAEETQYF
DNA: TGTGCCAGCAGCTTAATGTTAGCGGAAGAGACCCAGTACTTC

J: TRBJ2-1
D: TRBD2
size: .
V: TRBV4-3
CDR3: CASSQDYLAGDNEQFF
DNA: TGCGCCAGCAGCCAAGATTATCTAGCGGGGGACAATGAGCAGTTCTTC

J: TRBJ1-2
D: TRBD1
size: .
V: TRBV7-3
CDR3: CASSPHPTGDGYTF
DNA: TGTGCCAGCAGCCCTCACCCCACAGGGGATGGCTACACCTTC

J: TRBJ1-6
D: TRBD1
size: few
V: TRBV9
CDR3: CASSGQGNSPLHF
DNA: TGTGCCAGCAGCGGACAGGGGAATTCACCCCTCCACTTT

J: TRBJ2-5
D: .
size: .
V: TRBV6-5
CDR3: CASSSASVQETQYF
DNA: TGTGCCAGCAGCTCCGCCTCGGTTCAAGAGACCCAGTACTTC

J: TRBJ1-1
D: TRBD1
size: .
V: TRBV10-1
CDR3: CASSEWGTGGSAFF
DNA: TGCGCCAGCAGTGAGTGGGGGACAGGGGGCTCAGCTTTCTTT

J: TRBJ1-2
D: TRBD1
size: few
V: TRBV4-1
CDR3: CASSRGVTQGDYGYTF
DNA: TGCGCCAGCAGCCGAGGGGTAACACAGGGGGACTATGGCTACACCTTC

J: TRBJ2-3
D: .
size: .
V: TRBV19
CDR3: CASSRASVYTDTQYF
DNA: TGTGCCAGTAGTAGGGCTAGCGTATACACAGATACGCAGTATTTT